Below, 12 T cell receptor beta chains from the same sample are listed, as sequenced in a study of tumor-infiltrating lymphocytes in oesophageal squamous cell carcinoma. One entry per CDR3 protein results from TCRdb running MiXCR on the PCR reads. The repertoire holds more than 9,500 distinct CDR3 sequences, with roughly 46% as singletons. Sequenced sample: normal esophageal tissue next to the tumor. These receptors all come from a male donor with esophageal squamous cell carcinoma.

The table lists this clonotype with a count of one. This sequence joins TRBV6-1 and TRBJ2-7, with TRBD2 as a possible D gene (6 bases). The J call may be wrong; the DNA end is better matched by TRBJ2-5. Germline V lookup: CDR1 MNHNS, CDR2 SASEGT. The CDR3 has 17 residues. The chain's CDR3 is CASSEYGGIDWGETQYF. The CDR3 coding sequence is TGTGCCAGCAGTGAATACGGAGGGATCGACTGGGGGGAGACCCAGTACTTC.

CDR3 bases: TGTGCCAGCAGCTTGGCCTCTAGAAAAGAGACCCAGTACTTC. Encoded protein: CASSLASRKETQYF. The chain uses TRBV11-1 and TRBJ2-5, with D unresolved. V was pared by 3 bases and J by 3 bases, with 11 bases between. The CDR3 contains 14 residues. Germline V gene data show CDR1 as SGHAT and CDR2 as FQDESV (reference sequence). Full variable domain (missing parts from reference TRBV11-1 and TRBJ2-5): EAEVAQSPRYKITEKSQAVAFWCDPISGHATLYWYRQILGQGPELLVQFQDESVVDDSQLPKDRFSAERLKGVDSTLKIQPAELGDSAMYLCASSLASRKETQYFGPGTRLLVL.

The DNA for the CDR3 is TGTGCCAGCAGCCAAACTAGCGGGAGGGCCGGAACCGGGGAGCTGTTTTTT. Translated, it gives CASSQTSGRAGTGELFF. V usage is TRBV7-8 and J usage is TRBJ2-3, with TRBD2 identical over 13 bases. The closer fit of TRBJ2-2 to the DNA end suggests the J call may be wrong. The CDR3 runs 17 residues. Germline V gene lookup returns CDR1 SGHVS and CDR2 FQNEAQ.

V gene TRBV28 combines with J gene TRBJ2-7, with D possibly matching TRBD2 (5 bases). V lost 6 bases, J lost 6 bases, and 6 bases lay in between. CDR1 MDHEN and CDR2 SYDVKM come from the germline V gene. The CDR3 totals 10 residues. The CDR3 region is CASRLGEQYF. The CDR3 DNA sequence: TGTGCCAGCAGACTAGGCGAGCAGTACTTC.

The chain uses TRBV6-1 and TRBJ2-1; 9 bases line up with TRBD2. The CDR3 runs 13 residues. Germline loops: CDR1 MNHNS, CDR2 SASEGT. The V and J ends lost 6 bases and 3 bases, in that order; junction bases with no gene match: 0. The CDR3 protein is CASRLAGYNEQFF. The CDR3 coding sequence is TGTGCCAGCAGACTAGCGGGCTACAATGAGCAGTTCTTC.

The chain recombines TRBV7-2 with TRBJ2-5; D is undetermined. Germline CDR1 reads SGHTA; CDR2 reads FQGNSA. The V and J ends lost 1 base and 2 bases respectively, with 5 bases between them. This CDR3 is 13 amino acids long. CDR3 amino acids: CASSLVLQETQYF. The CDR3 nucleotides are TGTGCCAGCAGCTTAGTCTTACAAGAGACCCAGTACTTC.

This clonotype showed up just a few times. The V call is TRBV28, the J call TRBJ2-5; the match to TRBD2 covers 7 bases. The J call may be in error: the DNA end matches TRBJ2-7 better. CDR3 size: 15 residues. From germline, CDR1 is MDHEN and CDR2 SYDVKM. CDR3 sequence (DNA): TGTGCCAGCACCCTATATTTGGGGGGGAACTACGAGCAGTACTTC. Amino acid sequence: CASTLYLGGNYEQYF.

The sample holds many counts of this clonotype. The chain couples TRBV11-2 to TRBJ2-7; possible D gene TRBD1, 6 bases. The CDR3 has 14 residues. V lost 0 bases to trimming and J lost 5 bases, with 11 bases between them. Per germline, CDR1 SGHAT and CDR2 FQNNGV. CDR3 coding DNA: TGTGCCAGCAGCTTAGATCAGGCAGGGGACGAGCAGTACTTC. Protein sequence: CASSLDQAGDEQYF.

The chain employs TRBV7-2 and TRBJ2-5; 7 nucleotides align to TRBD1. The J call may be mistaken, given a closer DNA end match to TRBJ2-7. Germline CDR1 reads SGHTA; CDR2 reads FQGNSA. The CDR3 has 15 residues. CDR3 DNA: TGTGCCAGCAGCTTAATCAGGGGGACCATGCGCGAGCAGTACTTC. This encodes CASSLIRGTMREQYF.

This clonotype was counted ten times or more. The rearrangement uses TRBV27 and TRBJ2-5, with a possible D match to TRBD1 (5 bases). Trimming stripped 4 bases from V and 5 bases from J, with 11 bases between. The CDR3 runs 13 residues. Germline CDR1 reads MNHEY; CDR2 reads SMNVEV (reference sequence). The CDR3 loop is CASSSRQYETQYF. Written as DNA, the CDR3 is TGTGCCAGCAGTTCCCGACAGTATGAGACCCAGTACTTC.

This chain joins TRBV12-3 or TRBV12-4 and TRBJ2-4; no clear D gene. Trimming pared 1 base from V and 8 bases from J, leaving 3 bases between. This CDR3 spans 11 amino acids. DNA of the CDR3: TGTGCCAGCAGTTTAGGATACATTCAGTACTTC. As protein: CASSLGYIQYF.

CDR3: CASSLVGGAPVNYGYTF. The CDR3 DNA reads TGTGCCAGCAGCTTAGTTGGGGGGGCGCCGGTTAACTATGGCTACACCTTC. The V call is TRBV7-2, the J call TRBJ1-2; possibly TRBD1 for D (6 bases). The CDR3 consists of 17 residues. Per the germline V gene, CDR1 is SGHTA and CDR2 is FQGNSA. V was pared by 1 base and J by 1 base, with 16 bases between.